This TCR beta chain was sequenced for a study of blood T cell repertoires in COVID-19. Study-level background: There were acute and convalescent COVID-19 samples, and they came from the United States, Italy and Spain. PBMCs, B-cell-depleted T cells, or T cells were the source of the cDNA or gDNA that made up the material.

Per the authors' pipeline: Researchers report that nucleated cell counts were estimated from reference gene primer amplification. Sequencing used immunoSEQ multiplex PCR; TCRdb keeps in-frame clones, though not all of them. D and trimming come from the DNA, and the V and J calls and clone size come from that table. Of 200,000 or so clones listed, approximately 85% are singletons. In its sample, this clone was seen once. The CDR3 is 13 residues long. V was cut by 1 base and J by 8 bases, with 10 bases left in between. From germline, CDR1 is SGHNT and CDR2 YYREEE (reference sequence). The sample comprised peripheral blood. The chain joins TRBV5-4 to TRBJ2-1; D perhaps matches TRBD1 (5 bases). The clonotype originates from a man between 60 and 75 years old with acute or convalescent COVID-19. CDR3 DNA: TGTGCCAGCAGCTTGCCCCAGGGCGATGAGCAGTTCTTC. It specifies CASSLPQGDEQFF.